These 29 T cell receptor beta chains share one sample of origin, sequenced in a study of spatial heterogeneity in lung cancer. TCRdb reprocessed the 5' RACE reads via MiXCR and lists one record per CDR3 protein. This table holds under 80,000 distinct CDR3 sequences, approximately 6.3% found once. Sample time point: sample taken at primary tumor resection. The sample here was PBMCs, taken at surgery. The origin of the receptors is a female donor with early-stage non-small cell lung cancer.

The sample holds many counts of this clonotype. V is TRBV6-1 and J is TRBJ2-5, with TRBD2 matching 10 bases. Trimming cost V 5 bases and J 5 bases; bases outside gene matches: 8. The CDR3 is 15 residues long. Looked up from germline, CDR1 is MNHNS and CDR2 is SASEGT. The CDR3 DNA follows: TGTGCCAGCAGTATTCGTAGCGGGGGGCGGGAGACCCAGTACTTC. Its protein is CASSIRSGGRETQYF.

This clonotype has only a few counts. The chain recombines TRBV6-5 with TRBJ2-5, with TRBD2 identical over 12 bases. The junction had 18 bases not matched to a gene; V was cut back by 0 bases and J by 4 bases. Germline loops: CDR1 MNHEY, CDR2 SVGAGI. The CDR3 extends over 21 amino acids. The CDR3 protein is CASSYSIWTSGNKRGGETQYF. CDR3 in DNA: TGTGCCAGCAGTTACTCTATCTGGACTAGCGGGAATAAACGAGGGGGAGAGACCCAGTACTTC.

This CDR3 reads CASSETARYYGYTF. The DNA for the CDR3 is TGTGCCAGCAGTGAGACAGCTCGTTACTATGGCTACACCTTC. V is TRBV6-1 and J is TRBJ1-2, with D possibly matching TRBD1 (5 bases). Germline V gene lookup returns CDR1 MNHNS and CDR2 SASEGT. The CDR3 runs 14 residues. The V and J ends lost 3 bases and 3 bases respectively, with 11 bases between them.

This clonotype showed up many times. The chain joins TRBV7-2 to TRBJ2-3; tentatively, D is TRBD2 (5 bases). V was trimmed by 5 bases and J by 4 bases, leaving 10 bases between them. This CDR3 comprises 13 residues. Looked up from germline, CDR1 is SGHTA and CDR2 is FQGNSA. Here the CDR3 DNA reads TGTGCCAGCAGCCCCGGGGTTTCAGATACGCAGTATTTT. Amino acids: CASSPGVSDTQYF.

This clonotype was recorded at least ten times. This rearrangement joins TRBV28 to TRBJ1-2; D perhaps matches TRBD1 (5 bases). Looked up from germline, CDR1 is MDHEN and CDR2 is SYDVKM. CDR3 length equals 15 residues. V shed 3 bases and J shed 4 bases, with 15 bases lying between them. The CDR3 region has the DNA TGTGCCAGCAGTTTCGGTGGGGGACTAACCTATGGCTACACCTTC. It yields the protein CASSFGGGLTYGYTF.

This clonotype was detected ten times or more. The chain links TRBV14 to TRBJ2-7; 8 bases agree with TRBD2. CDR1 is SGHDN and CDR2 is FVKESK in the germline V gene. V was pared by 1 base and J by 3 bases, with 5 bases of the junction left unmatched. The CDR3 contains 15 residues. CDR3 sequence (DNA): TGTGCCAGCAGCCAAGGGCTAGCGGGCCTCTACGAGCAGTACTTC. This encodes CASSQGLAGLYEQYF.

This clonotype was observed a handful of times. The V call is TRBV19, the J call TRBJ1-1, with D possibly matching TRBD1 (5 bases). This CDR3 comprises 15 residues. CDR1 LNHDA and CDR2 SQIVND come from the germline V gene (reference sequence). The germline V and J ends were trimmed by 3 bases and 0 bases, with 11 bases remaining between them. CDR3 bases: TGTGCCAGTAGTATGGGAGCGGGGGTGAACACTGAAGCTTTCTTT. The encoded protein is CASSMGAGVNTEAFF.

The V and J genes are TRBV9 and TRBJ2-2; possibly TRBD1 for D (6 bases). Germline CDR1 and CDR2: SGDLS and YYNGEE. CDR3 length: 15 amino acids. Trimming left V 4 bases short and J 2 bases short, with 12 bases between. The CDR3 sequence is CASSSTTGNTGELFF. The CDR3 coding sequence is TGTGCCAGCAGCTCCACGACAGGAAACACCGGGGAGCTGTTTTTT. Variable domain in full (rest from reference TRBV9 and TRBJ2-2): DSGVTQTPKHLITATGQRVTLRCSPRSGDLSVYWYQQSLDQGLQFLIQYYNGEERAKGNILERFSAQQFPDLHSELNLSSLELGDSALYFCASSSTTGNTGELFFGEGSRLTVL.

This clonotype occurred many times. The V gene is TRBV2, the J gene TRBJ2-1; D may be TRBD1 or TRBD2 (5 bases each). The length of the CDR3 is 15 residues. Germline V gene lookup returns CDR1 SNHLY and CDR2 FYNNEI. V lost 5 bases and J lost 4, with 15 bases in between. This CDR3 is CASSYRDGGYNEQFF. For the CDR3, the DNA is TGTGCCAGCAGTTACCGGGACGGCGGGTACAATGAGCAGTTCTTC.

This clonotype was counted at least ten times. The chain combines TRBV20-1 with TRBJ2-6; 9 nucleotides match TRBD1. Germline CDR1 DFQATT, CDR2 SNEGSKA (reference sequence). The CDR3 contains 20 residues. V lost 5 bases, J lost 1 base, and 18 bases stayed unmatched. This CDR3 is CSASSDRGTLLISGANVLTF. CDR3 bases: TGCAGTGCTTCCTCCGACAGGGGGACCCTCCTCATTTCTGGGGCCAACGTCCTGACTTTC.

This clonotype has more than one count but fewer than ten. V gene TRBV29-1 combines with J gene TRBJ2-1; the match to TRBD2 covers 11 bases. This CDR3 is 14 amino acids long. Germline lookup yields CDR1 SQVTM and CDR2 ANQGSEA. The J segment lost 8 bases and the V segment lost 4 bases, leaving 7 bases of the junction unmatched. DNA of the CDR3: TGCAGCGTTGTAGCGGGAGGGCGGTTCTATGAGCAGTTCTTC. Protein sequence: CSVVAGGRFYEQFF.

This clonotype has at least ten counts. V gene TRBV4-2 combines with J gene TRBJ1-5; D remains ambiguous. This CDR3 has 16 residues. Germline V gives CDR1 LGHNA, CDR2 YNFKEQ. The V end was cut by 0 bases, the J end by 0 bases, with 9 bases between. CDR3: CASSQESVNSNQPQHF. The CDR3 nucleotides are TGTGCCAGCAGCCAAGAGAGCGTTAATAGCAATCAGCCCCAGCATTTT.

There are many counts of this clonotype. This chain uses TRBV29-1 with TRBJ2-5; D unresolved. Germline CDR1 reads SQVTM; CDR2 reads ANQGSEA. V dropped 1 base and J dropped 5 bases, with 5 bases sitting between them. This CDR3 region has 11 residues. DNA for the CDR3: TGCAGCGTTGAAGTACAGGAGACCCAGTACTTC. Translation gives CSVEVQETQYF.

The J gene is TRBJ2-2, the V gene TRBV5-1; 8 bases align to TRBD1. The germline V gene encodes CDR1 SGHRS and CDR2 YFSETQ. This CDR3 is built from 14 residues. V lost 4 bases to trimming and J lost 6 bases; unmatched junction nucleotides: 5. The CDR3 reads CASSLRGHPGELFF. The CDR3, as DNA: TGCGCCAGCAGCCTCAGGGGGCACCCCGGGGAGCTGTTTTTT. Filled out from reference TRBV5-1 and TRBJ2-2, the complete variable domain reads KAGVTQTPRYLIKTRGQQVTLSCSPISGHRSVSWYQQTPGQGLQFLFEYFSETQRNKGNFPGRFSGRQFSNSRSEMNVSTLELGDSALYLCASSLRGHPGELFFGEGSRLTVL.

There are many counts of this clonotype. The chain combines TRBV6-1 with TRBJ2-3, with 8 bases fitting TRBD2. Germline CDR1 reads MNHNS; CDR2 reads SASEGT. This CDR3 spans 14 amino acids. Trimming cost V 8 bases and J 3 bases; bases outside gene matches: 7. The CDR3 bases are TGTGCCAGCCATGCAGCGGGGGCAACAGATACGCAGTATTTT. The encoded protein is CASHAAGATDTQYF.

This clonotype turned up a few times. The gene calls are TRBV3-1 and TRBJ1-5, with a weak D call TRBD1 (6 bases). This CDR3 spans 16 amino acids. The germline gives CDR1 LGHDT, CDR2 YNNKEL (reference sequence). V was pared by 1 base and J by 7 bases, with 17 bases between. The CDR3 coding sequence is TGTGCCAGCAGCCAAGCCAGCTTACAGGGTAACCAGCCCCAGCATTTT. Its protein product is CASSQASLQGNQPQHF.

This clonotype was seen repeatedly, ten times or more. V is TRBV24-1 and J is TRBJ1-4; D gene ambiguous. Germline assignment: CDR1 KGHDR and CDR2 SFDVKD. The CDR3 has 12 residues. V was trimmed by 3 bases and J by 14 bases, leaving 12 bases between them. CDR3 DNA sequence: TGTGCCACCAGTGATGCCGGGAAAGGGCTGTTTTTT. Protein product: CATSDAGKGLFF.

The sample holds a few counts of this clonotype. The rearrangement joins TRBV5-1 to TRBJ2-2; 7 nucleotides match TRBD1. CDR1 SGHRS and CDR2 YFSETQ come from the germline V gene. This CDR3 region has 16 residues. V shed 3 bases, J shed 6 bases, and the junction held 11 bases outside the gene matches. The DNA of the CDR3 is TGCGCCAGCAGCTCGTTAGTCAGACAGGGTGCCGGGGAGCTGTTTTTT. It specifies CASSSLVRQGAGELFF.

As to this clonotype: A read error may produce the germline difference seen at one junction end. The J gene is TRBJ2-7, the V gene TRBV20-1; a weak D match, TRBD2 (7 bases). The germline gives CDR1 DFQATT, CDR2 SNEGSKA (reference sequence). The CDR3 is made up of 13 amino acids. For the CDR3, the DNA is TGCAGTGCGGGGGGGCGGCCCCGCTACGAGAAGTACTTC. This sequence encodes CSAGGRPRYEKYF.

This clonotype was counted at least ten times. The J gene is TRBJ1-2, the V gene TRBV29-1; D is ambiguous. The germline V and J ends were trimmed by 3 bases and 5 bases, with 16 bases remaining between them. Germline CDR1 is SQVTM and CDR2 is ANQGSEA. CDR3 length: 14 amino acids. In DNA form, the CDR3 reads TGCAGCGTTGACCGACACTCCCGAGATTATGGCTACACCTTC. Encoded protein: CSVDRHSRDYGYTF.

This clonotype came up many times. V and J are TRBV11-1 and TRBJ2-5; D ambiguous. Trimming shortened V by 2 bases and J by 2 bases, and 12 bases separated the two germline ends. The CDR3 loop spans 15 amino acids. Germline V gives CDR1 SGHAT, CDR2 FQDESV (reference sequence). The CDR3 DNA reads as TGTGCCAGCAGCTTATCAGTCGGCCTTCAAGAGACCCAGTACTTC. The encoded protein is CASSLSVGLQETQYF.

The table lists this clonotype with many counts. This chain links TRBV5-1 with TRBJ1-3; D is undetermined. V was shortened by 0 bases and J by 4 bases, with 8 bases between the two germline ends. From germline, CDR1 is SGHRS and CDR2 YFSETQ. CDR3 size: 14 residues. The DNA for the CDR3 is TGCGCCAGCAGCTTGGAGACAATGGGAAACACCATATATTTT. Translated, it gives CASSLETMGNTIYF.

This clonotype was detected many times. The gene calls are TRBV5-1 and TRBJ1-2, with no clear D. Trimming shortened V by 0 bases and J by 7 bases, and 10 bases separated the two germline ends. Germline lookup yields CDR1 SGHRS and CDR2 YFSETQ. CDR3 length: 13 amino acids. CDR3 in amino acids: CASSLDSSGGYTF. CDR3 DNA: TGCGCCAGCAGCTTGGACAGTTCGGGTGGCTACACCTTC.

This clonotype was detected a few times. This chain joins TRBV7-8 and TRBJ2-5; 7 bases line up with TRBD2. Trimming at V came to 1 base and at J to 2 bases, leaving 13 bases not matched to a gene. In germline, CDR1 is SGHVS, CDR2 FQNEAQ. The CDR3 runs to 18 residues. The DNA of the CDR3 is TGTGCCAGCAGCTTAGATGTTCTGGAGACTAGCAAACAAGAGACCCAGTACTTC. Translating gives CASSLDVLETSKQETQYF.

This clonotype came up many times. The chain has TRBV12-3 or TRBV12-4 and TRBJ2-7, with D uncertain. This CDR3 is 12 amino acids long. Trimming took 5 bases from V and 4 from J, leaving 9 bases between them. In DNA form, the CDR3 reads TGTGCCAGCAGTCTTACCAGTTACGAGCAGTACTTC. Residues: CASSLTSYEQYF.

V and J are TRBV20-1 and TRBJ2-3, with TRBD2 matching 10 bases. The CDR3 sequence is 14 residues long. With V trimmed by 6 bases and J by 2 bases, 5 bases remained unmatched. CDR1 DFQATT and CDR2 SNEGSKA come from the germline V gene (reference sequence). The CDR3 bases are TGCAGTGCATTGAGCGGGAGGGCCACAGATACGCAGTATTTT. Protein product: CSALSGRATDTQYF.

This clonotype has at least ten counts. The chain uses TRBV15 and TRBJ1-4; D call uncertain. This CDR3 region has 14 residues. Trimming took off 1 base at V and 4 bases at J, with 7 bases between the two ends. Germline CDR1 is LNHNV and CDR2 is YYDKDF (reference sequence). The CDR3 sequence is CATSRGLSNEKLFF. In DNA form, the CDR3 reads TGTGCCACCAGCAGAGGGTTGAGTAATGAAAAACTGTTTTTT.

This clonotype was counted ten times or more. The V and J genes are TRBV29-1 and TRBJ2-5, with TRBD2 matching 9 bases. CDR3 size: 15 residues. Germline V gene sequence: CDR1 SQVTM, CDR2 ANQGSEA. With 4 bases clipped from V and 5 bases from J, the junction kept 11 bases outside the gene matches. The CDR3 DNA reads as TGCAGCGTTGGGGATATAGCGGGAGCTGGGGAGACCCAGTACTTC. Residues: CSVGDIAGAGETQYF.

This clonotype was counted ten times or more. The chain recombines TRBV12-3 or TRBV12-4 with TRBJ1-2; a weak D match, TRBD1 (5 bases). Trimming took 1 base from V and 4 from J, leaving 10 bases between them. This CDR3 is 14 amino acids long. As DNA, the CDR3 is TGTGCCAGCAGTTTAGGAGGGGAGGCCTATGGCTACACCTTC. Encoded protein: CASSLGGEAYGYTF.